The 29 T cell receptor beta chains reported below all come from one sample, sequenced in a study of post-analysis software for immune sequencing data. Findings and caveats of the study: A handful of TRBV segments, including TRBV5-6, TRBV5-1 and TRBV20-1, were more frequent in patients than controls.

Presence of unique molecular identifiers characterized the TCR beta cDNA libraries. One entry per CDR3 protein, called by TCRdb with MiXCR from the PCR reads. Seen here are some 700,000 distinct CDR3 sequences, about 60% observed once, and the top ten hold 10% to 12%. These receptors are not linked to any known antigen. Sequenced input: blood. The receptors were gathered from a girl aged 2 to 9 with multiple sclerosis.

The rearrangement uses TRBV2 and TRBJ2-7; D may be TRBD1 (5 bases). V shed 3 bases and J shed 6 bases, with 18 bases lying between them. The CDR3 runs 15 residues. Germline V gives CDR1 SNHLY, CDR2 FYNNEI. CDR3 coding DNA: TGTGCCAGCAGTGAGGCCGGTGGGGCCGCATCCGAGCAGTACTTC. It encodes CASSEAGGAASEQYF.

DNA of the CDR3: TGTGCCAGCACCATCACCTTGACAGGGCAAGCTAATGAAAAACTGTTTTTT. This sequence encodes CASTITLTGQANEKLFF. The chain uses TRBV12-3 or TRBV12-4 and TRBJ1-4, with 7 bases fitting TRBD1. The CDR3 length is 17 residues. The V segment lost 7 bases and the J segment 3 bases; nucleotides outside the gene matches: 14.

Details on this clonotype: The junction departs from germline at one end; a sequencing error may be responsible. V gene TRBV4-1 combines with J gene TRBJ2-1; 9 nucleotides line up with TRBD2. Germline CDR1 and CDR2: MGHRA and YSYEKL. The CDR3 has 14 amino acids. DNA for the CDR3: TGCACCAGCAGCCCTAGCGGGAACTCCTACGAGCAGTTCTTC. Its protein is CTSSPSGNSYEQFF.

This clonotype appeared a single time. A junction boundary mismatches the germline segment, possibly from a read error. The rearrangement uses TRBV6-6 and TRBJ2-1; D perhaps matches TRBD2 (6 bases). Germline loops: CDR1 MNHNY, CDR2 SVGAGI (reference sequence). This CDR3 is built from 14 residues. The CDR3 coding sequence is TGTGCCAGCAGTCGACCCCCTAGCGCCAATGGGCAGTTCTTC. It yields the protein CASSRPPSANGQFF.

This clonotype has more than one count but fewer than ten. V gene TRBV12-3 or TRBV12-4 combines with J gene TRBJ2-3; no clear D. The CDR3 is 13 amino acids. V lost 6 bases and J lost 3, with 10 bases in between. CDR3 sequence: CASSPGTTDTQYF. In DNA, the CDR3 is TGTGCCAGCAGCCCCGGTACTACAGATACGCAGTATTTT.

This clonotype was seen a few times. The V call is TRBV12-3 or TRBV12-4, the J call TRBJ2-5; the match to TRBD2 covers 7 bases. The CDR3 is 15 residues long. The V segment lost 0 bases and the J segment 2 bases; nucleotides outside the gene matches: 3. Here the CDR3 DNA reads TGTGCCAGCAGTTTAGCACGGGGGGATCAAGAGACCCAGTACTTC. It encodes CASSLARGDQETQYF.

The V call is TRBV5-5, the J call TRBJ1-1; D uncertain. The CDR3 length is 13 residues. With 2 bases removed from V and 8 bases from J, the gap between germline ends came to 13 bases. Germline V gene sequence: CDR1 SGHKS, CDR2 YYEKEE (reference sequence). In DNA, the CDR3 is TGTGCCAGCAGCTTCAGTCAGGAGAGCGAAGCTTTCTTT. It translates to CASSFSQESEAFF.

This clonotype was recorded only once. V gene TRBV6-6 combines with J gene TRBJ1-1; D call uncertain. Germline V CDR1 and CDR2: MNHNY, SVGAGI (reference sequence). V was trimmed by 8 bases and J by 1 base, leaving 11 bases between them. The CDR3 spans 13 residues. The CDR3 DNA reads TGTGCCAGCTCTTGGCGGGGGAACACTGAAGCTTTCTTT. This gives the protein CASSWRGNTEAFF.

This clonotype turned up a few times. The gene calls are TRBV5-1 and TRBJ2-1, with D perhaps assigned TRBD1 or TRBD2 (6 bases each). This CDR3 contains 16 residues. The V end was cut by 0 bases, the J end by 1 base, with 11 bases between. Germline CDR1 and CDR2: SGHRS and YFSETQ. CDR3 bases: TGCGCCAGCAGCTTGGGGGGGGCCAATTCCTACAATGAGCAGTTCTTC. Residues: CASSLGGANSYNEQFF.

This rearrangement joins TRBV9 to TRBJ2-5, with 9 nucleotides matching TRBD2. V was clipped by 2 bases and J by 3 bases; unmatched bases: 8. The CDR3 is made up of 16 amino acids. CDR1 is SGDLS, CDR2 YYNGEE, per germline. DNA for the CDR3: TGTGCCAGCAGCGTGGGCGAGACTAGCGGCGAAGAGACCCAGTACTTC. This translates into CASSVGETSGEETQYF. Based on the CDR3 plus reference TRBV9 and TRBJ2-5, the full variable domain is DSGVTQTPKHLITATGQRVTLRCSPRSGDLSVYWYQQSLDQGLQFLIQYYNGEERAKGNILERFSAQQFPDLHSELNLSSLELGDSALYFCASSVGETSGEETQYFGPGTRLLVL.

The chain couples TRBV6-2 or TRBV6-3 to TRBJ2-7; D may be TRBD1 (6 bases). Germline loops: CDR1 MNHEY, CDR2 SVGEGT. With 2 bases removed from V and 3 bases from J, the gap between germline ends came to 14 bases. The CDR3 covers 15 residues. This CDR3 reads CASSYAPGHSYEQYF. The DNA of the CDR3 is TGTGCCAGCAGTTACGCTCCGGGACACAGCTACGAGCAGTACTTC.

The chain uses TRBV5-1 and TRBJ2-1; 8 bases match TRBD2. Matching the DNA end better, TRBJ2-7 makes the J call doubtful. There are 15 residues in the CDR3. Germline V gene lookup returns CDR1 SGHRS and CDR2 YFSETQ. CDR3 bases: TGCGCCAGCCATGTGTTAGCGGGAAGATACAATGAGCAGTACTTC. Translating gives CASHVLAGRYNEQYF.

In this sample, this clonotype turned up a few times. This chain uses TRBV6-5 with TRBJ1-2, with D perhaps matching TRBD1 (5 bases). Trimming removed 6 bases at V and 4 bases at J, with 21 bases between. The germline V gene encodes CDR1 MNHEY and CDR2 SVGAGI. CDR3 length: 16 amino acids. The CDR3 loop is CASRGTGLRESYGYTF. The CDR3 coding sequence is TGTGCCAGCAGGGGAACAGGTCTTCGTGAGTCCTATGGCTACACCTTC.

The chain has TRBV5-1 and TRBJ2-2, with a tentative D call TRBD2 (6 bases). The germline gives CDR1 SGHRS, CDR2 YFSETQ. Trimming shortened V by 7 bases and J by 7 bases, and 17 bases separated the two germline ends. The CDR3 is made up of 14 amino acids. The CDR3 sequence is CASAQGGFNGELFF. CDR3 nucleotide sequence: TGCGCCAGCGCCCAAGGAGGGTTCAACGGGGAGCTGTTTTTT.

The chain employs TRBV29-1 and TRBJ1-2; unclear D gene. Trimming removed 0 bases from V and 5 bases from J, with 10 bases in between. In germline, CDR1 is SQVTM, CDR2 ANQGSEA. The CDR3 has 13 amino acids. The CDR3 bases are TGCAGCGTTGAAGATAACCAGAAGTATGGCTACACCTTC. It codes for CSVEDNQKYGYTF.

The chain has TRBV7-3 and TRBJ1-2; possible D gene TRBD1, 6 bases. V gave up 5 bases and J gave up 5 bases, with 15 bases separating them. Germline CDR1 SGHTA, CDR2 FQGTGA. CDR3 length: 14 amino acids. The CDR3 DNA is TGTGCCAGCAGCCCCGGCGGCGGGACATATGGCTACACCTTC. Translated: CASSPGGGTYGYTF.

The genes are TRBV5-4 and TRBJ2-1, with D perhaps TRBD2 (6 bases). CDR3 length: 16 residues. The V gene's germline CDR1 is SGHNT and CDR2 YYREEE (reference sequence). V was clipped by 4 bases and J by 4 bases, with 18 bases between them. The CDR3 nucleotides are TGTGCCAGCAGCCCCGGGGACGGAGGGAGATACAATGAGCAGTTCTTC. As protein: CASSPGDGGRYNEQFF.

The chain recombines TRBV20-1 with TRBJ2-5; TRBD2 is a possible D gene (5 bases). Trimming stripped 1 base from V and 3 bases from J, with 21 bases between. Germline assignment: CDR1 DFQATT and CDR2 SNEGSKA (reference sequence). The CDR3 loop spans 17 amino acids. CDR3 loop: CSARGSGFLVYKETQYF. CDR3 nucleotide sequence: TGCAGTGCTAGAGGTTCGGGGTTTTTAGTGTACAAAGAGACCCAGTACTTC.

The chain uses TRBV5-1 and TRBJ2-6, with D possibly being TRBD2 (6 bases). The CDR3 runs 18 residues. V was clipped by 4 bases and J by 1 base, with 18 bases between them. The germline V gene has CDR1 SGHRS and CDR2 YFSETQ. CDR3 nucleotide sequence: TGCGCCAGCAGCAAATCGGGAGTTTACGTTTCTGGGGCCAACGTCCTGACTTTC. It is translated as CASSKSGVYVSGANVLTF.

V gene TRBV29-1 combines with J gene TRBJ2-1, with D hard to call. V was clipped by 2 bases and J by 4 bases, with 9 bases between them. The CDR3 sequence is 13 residues long. The germline gives CDR1 SQVTM, CDR2 ANQGSEA. DNA for the CDR3: TGCAGCGTTGAACAGGTTATTTACAATGAGCAGTTCTTC. Protein product: CSVEQVIYNEQFF.

CDR3 nucleotides: TGCAGCGTTGGGGCTGGCAGCGTAAACACTGAAGCTTTCTTT. Translated, it gives CSVGAGSVNTEAFF. The chain is built from TRBV29-1 and TRBJ1-1; D not certain. Germline CDR1 is SQVTM and CDR2 is ANQGSEA. V was clipped by 4 bases and J by 2 bases, with 14 bases between them. This CDR3 contains 14 residues.

This chain joins TRBV20-1 and TRBJ2-1, with 10 bases matching TRBD1. This CDR3 has 12 amino acids. V dropped 4 bases and J dropped 9; count of bases not matched to a gene: 3. Germline-derived CDR1 and CDR2 are DFQATT and SNEGSKA (reference sequence). The CDR3 sequence: CSATGQGSEQFF. The CDR3 DNA reads as TGCAGTGCTACGGGACAGGGGTCTGAGCAGTTCTTC.

The chain recombines TRBV28 with TRBJ2-7; D perhaps matches TRBD2 (6 bases). The CDR3 extends over 13 amino acids. The germline CDR1 and CDR2 sequences are MDHEN and SYDVKM. Trimming removed 5 bases from V and 9 bases from J, with 17 bases in between. DNA of the CDR3: TGTGCCAGCAGTCAGTCGGCGGGAAGAATGCAGTACTTC. Its protein is CASSQSAGRMQYF.

The chain joins TRBV6-6 to TRBJ2-7; D remains unclear. V shed 0 bases and J shed 0 bases, with 9 bases lying between them. The germline gives CDR1 MNHNY, CDR2 SVGAGI (reference sequence). CDR3 length: 15 amino acids. The CDR3 sequence is CASSYSQSPSYEQYF. In DNA form, the CDR3 reads TGTGCCAGCAGTTACTCGCAAAGCCCCTCCTACGAGCAGTACTTC.

The sample holds a few counts of this clonotype. The chain combines TRBV20-1 with TRBJ1-1; D remains unclear. Germline V lookup: CDR1 DFQATT, CDR2 SNEGSKA (reference sequence). This CDR3 has 15 residues. V was trimmed by 1 base and J by 4 bases, leaving 16 bases between them. This CDR3 is CSARGMGSGSTEAFF. DNA of the CDR3: TGCAGTGCTAGAGGGATGGGGTCTGGGTCCACTGAAGCTTTCTTT.

The chain uses TRBV5-1 and TRBJ2-6, with 8 bases lining up with TRBD1. The CDR3 is 16 amino acids. Trimming removed 2 bases from V and 2 bases from J; junction bases left unmatched: 3. Germline CDR1 is SGHRS and CDR2 is YFSETQ. The CDR3 is CASSFQGATGANVLTF. The CDR3 coding sequence is TGCGCCAGCAGCTTTCAGGGGGCCACTGGGGCCAACGTCCTGACTTTC. Together with reference TRBV5-1 and TRBJ2-6, the CDR3 gives the full variable domain: KAGVTQTPRYLIKTRGQQVTLSCSPISGHRSVSWYQQTPGQGLQFLFEYFSETQRNKGNFPGRFSGRQFSNSRSEMNVSTLELGDSALYLCASSFQGATGANVLTFGAGSRLTVL.

This sequence joins TRBV5-1 and TRBJ2-5; a possible D gene is TRBD1 (6 bases). The end of the DNA is better explained by TRBJ2-7, so the J call may be wrong. The CDR3 is 17 amino acids. Per germline, CDR1 SGHRS and CDR2 YFSETQ. The CDR3 DNA reads TGCGCCAGCAGCTTGGGCCACAGGGACCTGAAGTCCGACGAGCAGTACTTC. It specifies CASSLGHRDLKSDEQYF.

The chain joins TRBV18 to TRBJ1-1; TRBD1 might be the D (6 bases). Germline CDR1 and CDR2: KGHSH and LQKENI. CDR3 length: 15 residues. V dropped 4 bases and J dropped 1 base, with 13 bases sitting between them. The DNA for the CDR3 is TGTGCCAGCTCACGGACCGGGACACAGAACACTGAAGCTTTCTTT. This codes for CASSRTGTQNTEAFF. Using reference TRBV18 and TRBJ1-1 for the parts outside the CDR3, the full variable domain is NAGVMQNPRHLVRRRGQEARLRCSPMKGHSHVYWYRQLPEEGLKFMVYLQKENIIDESGMPKERFSAEFPKEGPSILRIQQVVRGDSAAYFCASSRTGTQNTEAFFGQGTRLTVV.

The J gene is TRBJ2-1, the V gene TRBV5-1; D might be TRBD2 (5 bases). There are 14 residues in the CDR3. CDR1 is SGHRS, CDR2 YFSETQ, per germline. Trimming removed 4 bases at V and 6 bases at J, with 14 bases between. The CDR3 nucleotides are TGCGCCAGCAGCGTGCCTAGCCCCTCCAATGAGCAGTTCTTC. It codes for CASSVPSPSNEQFF.